Listed below are T cell receptor beta chains from one sample, sequenced in a study of blood T cell repertoires in COVID-19. Libraries were prepared by immunoSEQ multiplex PCR; TCRdb keeps only in-frame clonotypes and omits some of them. The repertoire consists of some 260,000 clones, with more than 85% occurring once and the leading ten covering 8.8%. The sequencing sample was made of PBMCs or T cells enriched from blood (not recorded which). The receptors come from a middle-aged man who had recovered from COVID-19. Each CDR3 is given with its conserved first and last residue. Each record gives: V gene, CDR3 protein.

V gene: TRBV7-8
CDR3 protein: CASSSSGGNSPLHF

V gene: TRBV5-4
CDR3 protein: CASSIGQGARTGNTIYF

V gene: TRBV5-1
CDR3 protein: CASNDNNYGYTF

V gene: TRBV9
CDR3 protein: CASSALTGEETQYF

V gene: TRBV18
CDR3 protein: CASSPGTGNTGELFF

V gene: TRBV6-2/TRBV6-3
CDR3 protein: CASSYAGSQGNTIYF

V gene: TRBV2
CDR3 protein: CASSVRTASTEAFF

V gene: TRBV12-3/TRBV12-4
CDR3 protein: CASSLQGPLHF

V gene: TRBV28
CDR3 protein: CASNTGANVLTF

V gene: TRBV6-1
CDR3 protein: CASSEGDGGVQPQHF

V gene: TRBV12-5
CDR3 protein: CASASRVGVAGTSYEQYF

V gene: TRBV9
CDR3 protein: CASSVAGGPDTGELFF

V gene: TRBV5-1
CDR3 protein: CASSRRGTGTYEQYF

V gene: TRBV6-5
CDR3 protein: CASSYSNGGDTEAFF

V gene: TRBV6-5
CDR3 protein: CASGGAILTDTQYF

V gene: TRBV3-1/TRBV3-2
CDR3 protein: CASSHGTSGDNNEQFF

V gene: TRBV24-1
CDR3 protein: CATSDPGTSGRSGEQYF

V gene: TRBV5-6
CDR3 protein: CASSFGTGYYEQYF

V gene: TRBV12-3/TRBV12-4
CDR3 protein: CASSSQGGSPLHF

V gene: TRBV28
CDR3 protein: CASSLWTGGAFF

V gene: TRBV11-2
CDR3 protein: CASSTGQGGEKLFF

V gene: TRBV7-3
CDR3 protein: CASSAVSGGEGNEQFF

V gene: TRBV28
CDR3 protein: CASSFSGGGPDTQYF

V gene: TRBV2
CDR3 protein: CASSPQGQPQHF

V gene: TRBV5-1
CDR3 protein: CASSLGGQDYEQYF

V gene: TRBV28
CDR3 protein: CASRGGPSYEQYF

V gene: TRBV9
CDR3 protein: CASSARTGTTETQYF

V gene: TRBV7-2
CDR3 protein: CASSPQIQETQYF

V gene: TRBV19
CDR3 protein: CASSTLRRDSNQPQHF

V gene: TRBV6-1
CDR3 protein: CASSELVGGGETQYF

V gene: TRBV7-9
CDR3 protein: CASSSQGQDYGYTF

V gene: TRBV3-1/TRBV3-2
CDR3 protein: CASSQDHQGANYGYTF

V gene: TRBV5-1
CDR3 protein: CASSFTTHSSYEQYF

V gene: TRBV15
CDR3 protein: CATSRDRTGSDGYTF

V gene: TRBV14
CDR3 protein: CASSQNRGSGDTQYF

V gene: TRBV18
CDR3 protein: CASSPSAGGGPEAFF

V gene: TRBV14
CDR3 protein: CASSHTAQGNTEAFF

V gene: TRBV27
CDR3 protein: CASSLCPHLQGMNTEAFF

V gene: TRBV30
CDR3 protein: CAWRSAAENYYNEKLFF

V gene: TRBV9
CDR3 protein: CASSVESRVLQSNTGELFF

V gene: TRBV6-5
CDR3 protein: CASSYSDEWNQPQHF